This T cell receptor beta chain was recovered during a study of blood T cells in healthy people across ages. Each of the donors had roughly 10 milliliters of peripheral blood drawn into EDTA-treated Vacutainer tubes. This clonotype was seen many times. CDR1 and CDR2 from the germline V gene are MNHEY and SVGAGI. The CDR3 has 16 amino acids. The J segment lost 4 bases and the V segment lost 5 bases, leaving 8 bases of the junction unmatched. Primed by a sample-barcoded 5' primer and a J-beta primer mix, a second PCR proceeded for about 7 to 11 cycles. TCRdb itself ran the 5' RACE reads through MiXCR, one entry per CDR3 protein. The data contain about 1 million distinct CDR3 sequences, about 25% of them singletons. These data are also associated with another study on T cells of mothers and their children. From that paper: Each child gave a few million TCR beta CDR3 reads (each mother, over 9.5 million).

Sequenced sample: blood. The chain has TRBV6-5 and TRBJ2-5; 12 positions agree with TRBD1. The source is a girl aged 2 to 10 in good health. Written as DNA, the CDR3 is TGTGCCAGCAGTCGCGGCGGGACAGGGGGCCGAGAGACCCAGTACTTC. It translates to CASSRGGTGGRETQYF.